The 2 T cell receptor beta chains presented below share a single source sample, sequenced in a study of blood T cell repertoires in COVID-19 (dated by TCRdb to about 2020). The library was made by the immunoSEQ multiplex PCR assay. TCRdb carries this immuneACCESS record with in-frame sequences only. Its versions omit some clonotypes, under half of them owing to an unresolved V gene in the studies checked, with the rest unexplained. Counted in this sample were under 150,000 clones; around 85% of them appeared once. More than 5% of the sample comes from the top ten. The sequencing input was peripheral blood. These receptors originate from a woman aged 55-70 years with COVID-19, enrolled during active disease.

J is TRBJ1-1 and V is TRBV19; D is possibly TRBD1 (6 bases). Trimming stripped 3 bases from V and 6 bases from J, with 14 bases between. The CDR3 contains 14 residues. Looked up from germline, CDR1 is LNHDA and CDR2 is SQIVND (reference sequence). In nucleotides, the CDR3 is TGTGCCAGTAGTATCTCAGGGGCTTTCTCTGAAGCTTTCTTT. This translates into CASSISGAFSEAFF. The variable domain in full, completed from reference TRBV19 and TRBJ1-1, reads DGGITQSPKYLFRKEGQNVTLSCEQNLNHDAMYWYRQDPGQGLRLIYYSQIVNDFQKGDIAEGYSVSREKKESFPLTVTSAQKNPTAFYLCASSISGAFSEAFFGQGTRLTVV.

The chain uses TRBV5-1 and TRBJ1-5, with D uncertain. CDR1 and CDR2 (germline): SGHRS, YFSETQ. The CDR3 has 14 residues. V was clipped by 0 bases and J by 7 bases, with 11 bases between them. The CDR3 sequence is CASSLGFRRQPQHF. The CDR3, as DNA: TGCGCCAGCAGCTTGGGGTTCCGCAGGCAGCCCCAGCATTTT.